This T cell receptor beta chain was identified in a study of blood T cell repertoires in COVID-19. Study-level information: Researchers got acute and convalescent COVID-19 samples from the United States, Italy and Spain.

TCRdb keeps only in-frame clones here, not all; method: immunoSEQ multiplex PCR. The data hold about 270,000 clones, with roughly 90% observed a single time. V gave up 3 bases and J gave up 4 bases, with 16 bases separating them. The CDR3 runs to 15 residues. Germline values: CDR1 GTSNPN, CDR2 SVGIG (reference sequence). Participants' own reports of clinical history determined their cohort assignment. Before being deemed recovered, Cohort 3 donors had two negative PCRs, clearance, or symptom resolution. This receptor was taken from a woman aged 45-65 years who had recovered from COVID-19. The chain recombines TRBV30 with TRBJ2-1, with D possibly being TRBD2 (6 bases). Sequenced material: PBMCs or T cells enriched from blood (not recorded which). The CDR3 region is CAWRAGGKPYNEQFF. The CDR3, as DNA: TGTGCCTGGAGAGCAGGAGGGAAACCTTACAATGAGCAGTTCTTC.